The rows below give T cell receptor beta chains drawn from one sample of a study of blood T cell repertoires in COVID-19. Repertoires were generated with immunoSEQ multiplex PCR, while TCRdb's copy carries only in-frame clones and drops some. There are approximately 200,000 clones in the sample; around 84% occur only once, and 2.9% lies in the top ten. Sequencing input: peripheral blood. The receptor source for this set is a man in his fifties who had recovered from COVID-19. CDR3s include the opening cysteine and the closing phenylalanine or tryptophan. Fields, in order: V gene, J gene, CDR3 length, clone size, D gene, CDR3 protein, CDR3 DNA. A D gene is named only where the DNA matches it firmly. Clone size is stated in some rows and not others, as once, few, many or a class when expanded.

>TRBV19|TRBJ1-5|13|NA|NA
CASSPGGHQPQHF
TGTGCCAGTAGTCCCGGGGGTCATCAGCCCCAGCATTTT
>TRBV2|TRBJ1-5|15|few|NA
CASTDGGWNNQPQHF
TGTGCCAGCACTGACGGGGGGTGGAACAATCAGCCCCAGCATTTT
>TRBV5-1|TRBJ2-6|16|NA|TRBD1
CASSPTGGPGANVLTF
TGCGCCAGCAGCCCAACAGGGGGCCCTGGGGCCAACGTCCTGACTTTC
>TRBV9|TRBJ1-6|15|NA|TRBD1
CASSPQGASNSPLHF
TGTGCCAGCAGCCCTCAGGGGGCGAGTAATTCACCCCTCCACTTT
>TRBV2|TRBJ1-5|14|NA|TRBD1
CASSPGQPNQPQHF
TGTGCCAGCAGTCCGGGACAGCCCAATCAGCCCCAGCATTTT
>TRBV5-1|TRBJ1-2|13|NA|TRBD1
CASSSGQFYGYTF
TGCGCCAGCAGTTCGGGACAGTTCTACGGCTACACCTTC
>TRBV5-5|TRBJ1-6|15|NA|NA
CASSRTGVLDSPLHF
TGTGCCAGCAGTCGAACGGGGGTTTTGGATTCACCCCTCCACTTT
>TRBV28|TRBJ2-7|13|NA|NA
CASSLQGRDEQYF
TGTGCCAGCAGTCTACAGGGAAGGGACGAGCAGTACTTC
>TRBV30|TRBJ2-4|12|NA|NA
CAWSWAGNIQYF
TGTGCCTGGAGTTGGGCAGGAAACATTCAGTACTTC
>TRBV9|TRBJ1-1|16|NA|NA
CASSVRLGEGDTEAFF
TGTGCCAGCAGCGTACGATTAGGGGAGGGAGACACTGAAGCTTTCTTT
>TRBV6-5|TRBJ2-2|16|NA|NA
CASSYSFRSNTGELFF
TGTGCCAGCAGTTACTCGTTCAGATCGAACACCGGGGAGCTGTTTTTT
>TRBV30|TRBJ2-5|14|NA|TRBD2
CAWSPTSAGETQYF
TGTGCCTGGAGCCCGACTAGCGCCGGGGAGACCCAGTACTTC
>TRBV1|TRBJ2-1|19|NA|NA
CTSSHKLAGGPGTYNEQFF
TGCACCAGCAGCCATAAACTAGCGGGAGGGCCCGGGACCTACAATGAGCAGTTCTTC
>TRBV5-1|TRBJ2-6|17|NA|NA
CASSLQGGYSGANVLTF
TGCGCCAGCAGCTTGCAGGGGGGATACTCTGGGGCCAACGTCCTGACTTTC
>TRBV4-2|TRBJ2-3|17|NA|TRBD2
CASSQETSGRVTDTQYF
TGTGCCAGCAGCCAAGAAACTAGCGGGAGAGTAACAGATACGCAGTATTTT
>TRBV5-6|TRBJ2-7|15|NA|NA
CASSFWASPSYEQYF
TGTGCCAGCAGCTTTTGGGCTAGCCCGAGCTACGAGCAGTACTTC
>TRBV28|TRBJ2-1|16|few|TRBD1
CASSSPRDRGLGEQFF
TGTGCCAGCAGCTCACCTCGAGACAGGGGGCTCGGTGAGCAGTTCTTC